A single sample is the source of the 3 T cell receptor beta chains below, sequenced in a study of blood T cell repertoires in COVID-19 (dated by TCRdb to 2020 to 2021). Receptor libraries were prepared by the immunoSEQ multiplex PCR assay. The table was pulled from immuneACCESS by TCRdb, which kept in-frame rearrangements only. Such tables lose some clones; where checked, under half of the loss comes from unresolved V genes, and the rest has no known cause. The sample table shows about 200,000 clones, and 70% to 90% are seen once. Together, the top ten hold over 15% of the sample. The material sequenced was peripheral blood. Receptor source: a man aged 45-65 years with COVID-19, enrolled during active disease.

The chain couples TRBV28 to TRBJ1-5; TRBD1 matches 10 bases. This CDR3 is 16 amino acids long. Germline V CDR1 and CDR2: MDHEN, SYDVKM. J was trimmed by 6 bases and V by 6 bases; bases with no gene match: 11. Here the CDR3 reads CASRSTGTGVGQPQHF. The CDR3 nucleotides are TGTGCCAGCAGATCAACCGGGACAGGGGTGGGTCAGCCCCAGCATTTT.

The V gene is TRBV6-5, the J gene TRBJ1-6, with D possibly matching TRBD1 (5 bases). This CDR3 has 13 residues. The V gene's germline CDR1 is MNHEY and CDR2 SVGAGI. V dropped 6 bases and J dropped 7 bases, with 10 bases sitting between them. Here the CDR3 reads CASSQGLNSPLHF. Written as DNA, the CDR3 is TGTGCCAGCAGCCAGGGATTGAATTCACCCCTCCACTTT.

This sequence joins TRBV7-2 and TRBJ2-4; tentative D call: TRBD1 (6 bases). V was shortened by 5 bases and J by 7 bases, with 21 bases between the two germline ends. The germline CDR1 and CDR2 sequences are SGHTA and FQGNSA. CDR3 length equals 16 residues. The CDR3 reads CASSPRRAGAWNIQYF. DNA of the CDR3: TGTGCCAGCAGCCCCCGACGGGCAGGGGCGTGGAACATTCAGTACTTC.